This entry concerns a single TCR beta chain. Antigen: not known. V shed 4 bases and J 3 bases; nucleotides not matched to a gene: 9. CDR3 size: 16 residues. CDR1 and CDR2 (germline): GTSNPN, SVGIG (reference sequence). The sample comes from a study of PD-L1 blockade in urothelial cancer. As for the study in general: Analysis of blood occurred 3 weeks (second dose) and 6 weeks after treatment start. Each blood sample yielded a median of roughly 140,000 T cells.

Study results and caveats: Sub-median blood TCR clonality before treatment predicted longer survival.

Time point given: pretreatment peripheral blood. Generated by immunoSEQ multiplex PCR, the TCRdb table keeps only in-frame clones and is missing some. The repertoire holds tens of thousands of clones, with around 85% as singletons. The gene calls are TRBV30 and TRBJ1-3; 10 bases map to TRBD1. The starting material was PBMCs, obtained around atezolizumab (anti-PD-L1) treatment. This receptor was obtained from a middle-aged man with urothelial cancer. The CDR3 region is CAWKEGTGASGNTIYF. The CDR3 coding sequence is TGTGCCTGGAAGGAAGGGACAGGGGCGAGTGGAAACACCATATATTTT.